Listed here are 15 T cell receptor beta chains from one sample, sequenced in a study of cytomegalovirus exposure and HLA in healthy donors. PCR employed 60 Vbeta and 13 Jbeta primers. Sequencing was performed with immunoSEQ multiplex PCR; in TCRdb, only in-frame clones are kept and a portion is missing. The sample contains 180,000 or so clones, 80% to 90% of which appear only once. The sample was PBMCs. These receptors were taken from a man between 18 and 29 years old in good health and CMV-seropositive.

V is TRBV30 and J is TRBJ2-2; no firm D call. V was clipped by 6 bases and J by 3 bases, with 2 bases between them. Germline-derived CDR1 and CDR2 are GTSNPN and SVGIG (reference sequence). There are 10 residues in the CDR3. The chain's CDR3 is CACYTGELFF. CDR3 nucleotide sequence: TGTGCCTGCTACACCGGGGAGCTGTTTTTT.

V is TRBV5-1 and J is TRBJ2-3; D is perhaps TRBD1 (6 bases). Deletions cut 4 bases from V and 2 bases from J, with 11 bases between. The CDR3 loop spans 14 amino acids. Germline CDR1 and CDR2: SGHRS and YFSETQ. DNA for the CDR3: TGCGCCAGCAGCCGGGACACCAACACAGATACGCAGTATTTT. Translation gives CASSRDTNTDTQYF.

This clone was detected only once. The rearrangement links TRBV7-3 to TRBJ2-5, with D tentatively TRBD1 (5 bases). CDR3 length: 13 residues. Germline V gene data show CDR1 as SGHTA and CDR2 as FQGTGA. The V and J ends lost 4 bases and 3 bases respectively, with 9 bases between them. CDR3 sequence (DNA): TGTGCCAGCAGCTGGCAGGGTAAAGAGACCCAGTACTTC. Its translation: CASSWQGKETQYF. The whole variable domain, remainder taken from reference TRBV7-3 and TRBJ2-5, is GAGVSQTPSNKVTEKGKYVELRCDPISGHTALYWYRQSLGQGPEFLIYFQGTGAADDSGLPNDRFFAVRPEGSVSTLKIQRTERGDSAVYLCASSWQGKETQYFGPGTRLLVL.

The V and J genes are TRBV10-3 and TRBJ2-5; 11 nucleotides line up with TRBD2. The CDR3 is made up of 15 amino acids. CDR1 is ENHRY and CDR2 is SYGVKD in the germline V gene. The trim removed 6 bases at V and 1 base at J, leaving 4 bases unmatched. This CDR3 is CAISEGLAVQETQYF. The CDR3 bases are TGTGCCATCAGCGAGGGACTAGCGGTCCAAGAGACCCAGTACTTC.

The CDR3: CASSYLRDRDSYEQYF. The CDR3, as DNA: TGTGCCAGCAGTTATCTCCGGGACAGGGACTCCTACGAGCAGTACTTC. This chain joins TRBV6-6 and TRBJ2-7; 9 nucleotides agree with TRBD1. The CDR3 sequence is 16 residues long. J was trimmed by 0 bases and V by 3 bases; bases with no gene match: 6. Germline V gene data show CDR1 as MNHNY and CDR2 as SVGAGI (reference sequence).

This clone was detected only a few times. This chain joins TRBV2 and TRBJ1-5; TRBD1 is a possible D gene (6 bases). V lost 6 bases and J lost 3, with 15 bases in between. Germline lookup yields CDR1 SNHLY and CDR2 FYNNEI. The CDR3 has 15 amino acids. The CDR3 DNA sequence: TGTGCCAGCAGAGGGGGAGCGGGGTACAATCAGCCCCAGCATTTT. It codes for CASRGGAGYNQPQHF.

CDR3 nucleotide sequence: TGTGCCAGCAGCCACGCCCGCCGACAGGGGTGGGATGAAGCTTTCTTT. Protein product: CASSHARRQGWDEAFF. The rearrangement links TRBV14 to TRBJ1-1, with 8 bases lining up with TRBD1. V shed 3 bases and J 7 bases; nucleotides not matched to a gene: 13. This CDR3 spans 16 amino acids. Germline V lookup: CDR1 SGHDN, CDR2 FVKESK.

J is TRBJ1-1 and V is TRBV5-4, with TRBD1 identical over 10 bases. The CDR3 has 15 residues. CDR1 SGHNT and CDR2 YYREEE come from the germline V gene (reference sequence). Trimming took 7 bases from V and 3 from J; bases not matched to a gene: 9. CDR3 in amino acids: CASLKPGQGYTEAFF. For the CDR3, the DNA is TGTGCCAGCCTAAAACCGGGACAGGGGTACACTGAAGCTTTCTTT.

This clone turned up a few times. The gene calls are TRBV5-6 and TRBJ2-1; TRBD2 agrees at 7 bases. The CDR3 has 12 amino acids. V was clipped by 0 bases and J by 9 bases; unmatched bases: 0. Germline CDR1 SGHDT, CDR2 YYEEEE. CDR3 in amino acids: CASSLGEGEQFF. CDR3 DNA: TGTGCCAGCAGCTTGGGGGAGGGTGAGCAGTTCTTC. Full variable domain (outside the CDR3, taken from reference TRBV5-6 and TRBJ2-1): DAGVTQSPTHLIKTRGQQVTLRCSPKSGHDTVSWYQQALGQGPQFIFQYYEEEERQRGNFPDRFSGHQFPNYSSELNVNALLLGDSALYLCASSLGEGEQFFGPGTRLTVL.

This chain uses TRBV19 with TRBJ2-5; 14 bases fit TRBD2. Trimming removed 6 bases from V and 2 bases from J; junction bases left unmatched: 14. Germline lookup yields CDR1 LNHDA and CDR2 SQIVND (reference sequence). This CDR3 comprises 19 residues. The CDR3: CASSSLGRLAGGLQETQYF. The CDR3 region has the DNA TGTGCCAGTAGCTCCCTGGGCCGACTAGCGGGGGGGTTACAAGAGACCCAGTACTTC.

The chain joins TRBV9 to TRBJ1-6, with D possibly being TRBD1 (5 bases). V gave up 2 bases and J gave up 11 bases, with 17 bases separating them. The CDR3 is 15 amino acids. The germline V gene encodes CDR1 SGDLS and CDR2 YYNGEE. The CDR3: CASSVQMGGLAPLHF. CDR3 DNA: TGTGCCAGCAGCGTTCAAATGGGGGGTTTGGCACCCCTCCACTTT.

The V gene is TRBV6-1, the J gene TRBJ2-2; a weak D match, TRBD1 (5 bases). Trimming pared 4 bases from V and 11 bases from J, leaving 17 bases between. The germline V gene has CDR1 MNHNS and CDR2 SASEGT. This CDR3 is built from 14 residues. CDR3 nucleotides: TGTGCCAGCAGTGTCATAATGGGGCAGGGCGAGCTGTTTTTT. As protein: CASSVIMGQGELFF.

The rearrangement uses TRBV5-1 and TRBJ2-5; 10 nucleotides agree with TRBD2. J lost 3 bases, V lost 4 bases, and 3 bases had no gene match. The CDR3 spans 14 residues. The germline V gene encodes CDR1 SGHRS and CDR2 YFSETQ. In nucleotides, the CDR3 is TGCGCCAGCAGCCGCGGACTAGCGGAAGAGACCCAGTACTTC. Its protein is CASSRGLAEETQYF.

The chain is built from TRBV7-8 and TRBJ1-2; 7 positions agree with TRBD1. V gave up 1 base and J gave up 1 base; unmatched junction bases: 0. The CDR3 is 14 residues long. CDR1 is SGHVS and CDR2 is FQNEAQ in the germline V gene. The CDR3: CASSLGDSNYGYTF. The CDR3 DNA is TGTGCCAGCAGCTTAGGGGACAGTAACTATGGCTACACCTTC.

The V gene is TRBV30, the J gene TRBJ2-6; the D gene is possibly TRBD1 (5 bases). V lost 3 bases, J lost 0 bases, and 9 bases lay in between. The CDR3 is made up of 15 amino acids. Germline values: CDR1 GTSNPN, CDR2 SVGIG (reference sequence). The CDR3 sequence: CAWSRQFSGANVLTF. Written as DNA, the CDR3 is TGTGCCTGGAGCCGACAGTTCTCTGGGGCCAACGTCCTGACTTTC.